The entry below gives a single T cell receptor (beta chain) sequence along with its context. This clone was recorded only once. Its antigen is unknown. No much larger clone exists at a distance of one base, and base qualities are not known. As encoded in the germline V gene, CDR1 is KGHDR while CDR2 is SFDVKD. V loses 12 bases, J loses 6 bases, and the germline ends lie 8 bases apart. From cysteine to phenylalanine, the CDR3 is 9 amino acids long. The sequence is cut down to CDR3 DNA, 27 bases in frame from base 1. The data stem from a study of blood T cell repertoires in COVID-19 (TCRdb year 2020). With respect to the entire study: Collaborator samples came from the United States, Italy and Spain and covered acute and convalescent phases of COVID-19. The material from the prospective study consisted of cDNA or gDNA derived from T cells, B-cell-depleted T cells, or PBMCs. The dataset comprised deeply sampled blood TCRbeta repertoires from subjects exposed to, actively infected with, or recovered from COVID-19. The repertoires were made available in a free public database intended to serve as a resource for research on the immune response to SARS-CoV-2. The samples were drawn from two sources: the first 160 participants of the ongoing ImmuneRACE study, and 1,200 or so subjects contributed by 6 global collaborators. Nearly every sample came with metadata listing a de-identified subject ID, COVID-19 status, age in years and sex. HLA class I and class II types, where available, came from metadata supplied by the sample provider rather than from assay-based typing.

Summary of the overall study and its limitations: The quantity of clinical and demographic metadata differed by source and by participant and was supplied without curation.

A second Seattle source provided samples from volunteer blood donors who had recovered from COVID-19. Each collaborating institution followed its own protocols to collect whole blood in K2EDTA tubes. For TCRbeta analysis, collaborators shipped samples in one of three forms: frozen whole blood, isolated PBMCs, or DNA extracted from either of those sample types. The immunoSEQ Assay, a bias-controlled multiplex PCR, was used to amplify TCRbeta CDR3 regions from genomic DNA. As for how the authors treated the data: Nucleated cell counts per sample were estimated from amplification of reference gene primers within the assay. To quantify the absolute abundance of each unique TCRbeta CDR3 rearrangement, sequence reads were collapsed and filtered. For each sample, productive Simpson clonality was calculated as the square root of Simpson's diversity index over productive rearrangements. Held by TCRdb, this immuneACCESS table contains in-frame sequences only and omits some clones. Under half of the omission traces to an unresolved V gene where checked; the cause of the rest is unknown. The DNA was the basis for D and trimming; V, J and clone size are from that table. The sample table holds some 250,000 clones, of which more than 80% were seen once. The biggest ten clones account for around 2% of the sample.

The specimen sequenced was peripheral blood. The receptor's source is a man under 40 who had recovered from COVID-19. The rearranged segments are TRBV24-1 and TRBJ2-7, with no confidently assigned D gene. The bases are TGTGCCGCCGCCGGCGAGCAGTACTTC. Translated, this is CAAAGEQYF.